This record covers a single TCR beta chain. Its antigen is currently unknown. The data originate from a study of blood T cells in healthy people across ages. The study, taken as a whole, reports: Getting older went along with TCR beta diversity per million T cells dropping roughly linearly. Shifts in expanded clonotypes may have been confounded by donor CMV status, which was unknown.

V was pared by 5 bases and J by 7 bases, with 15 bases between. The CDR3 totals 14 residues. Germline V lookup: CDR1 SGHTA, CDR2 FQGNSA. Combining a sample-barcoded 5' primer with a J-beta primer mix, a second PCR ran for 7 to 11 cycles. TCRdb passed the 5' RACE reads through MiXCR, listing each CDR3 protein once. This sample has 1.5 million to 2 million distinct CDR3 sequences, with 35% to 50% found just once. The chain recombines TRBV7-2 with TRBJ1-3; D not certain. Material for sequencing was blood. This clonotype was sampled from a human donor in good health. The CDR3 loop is CASSPMVGRNTIYF. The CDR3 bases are TGTGCCAGCAGCCCTATGGTAGGCCGGAACACCATATATTTT.